The 3 T cell receptor beta chains below were found in one sample sequenced in a study of blood T cells in healthy people across ages. Alongside a J-beta primer mix, a sample-barcoded 5' primer served in a second PCR lasting about 7 to 11 cycles. Each CDR3 protein gets one entry after TCRdb re-called the 5' RACE reads with MiXCR. The sample yields about 900,000 distinct CDR3 sequences, 62% seen once. Material for sequencing was blood. Source of these receptors: a man between 25 and 39 years old in good health.

This clonotype was counted once. This chain connects TRBV29-1 to TRBJ2-4, with D maybe TRBD2 (5 bases). The DNA matches TRBJ2-5 better at its end, which makes the J call doubtful. This CDR3 is built from 13 residues. Germline V gives CDR1 SQVTM, CDR2 ANQGSEA. In nucleotides, the CDR3 is TGCAGCGTGAACGTGGGGAGCAAAGAGACCCAGTACTTC. It encodes CSVNVGSKETQYF.

The J gene is TRBJ2-3, the V gene TRBV4-3; D unresolved. The germline V and J ends were trimmed by 0 bases and 5 bases, with 9 bases remaining between them. This CDR3 is 14 amino acids long. The germline V gene has CDR1 LGHNA and CDR2 YSLEER. The CDR3 DNA sequence: TGCGCCAGCAGCCAAGATCAAGGTAGAGATACGCAGTATTTT. Translated: CASSQDQGRDTQYF.

The chain combines TRBV28 with TRBJ2-6; D gene unclear. Germline CDR1 MDHEN, CDR2 SYDVKM. The CDR3 is 15 residues long. V was clipped by 5 bases and J by 2 bases, with 10 bases between them. In DNA, the CDR3 is TGTGCCAGCAGTCCTGAAAGGGCTGGGGCCAACGTCCTGACTTTC. This codes for CASSPERAGANVLTF.